Listed below are T cell receptor beta chains from one sample, sequenced in a study of blood T cell repertoires in COVID-19. Measured with immunoSEQ multiplex PCR; TCRdb has only the in-frame clones, and not every one. The table includes around 220,000 clones, about 90% detected once. Sequencing was carried out using peripheral blood. These receptors originate from a man in his forties with active or convalescent COVID-19. The CDR3 runs from the conserved cysteine through the conserved F or W. The D gene is left open where the match is weak. Clone sizes are given selectively: once, few, many, or a class where the clone is expanded.

>TRBD1|TRBV28|TRBJ1-1|.
CASTPQGEVATEAFF
TGTGCCAGCACCCCCCAGGGGGAGGTTGCTACTGAAGCTTTCTTT
>TRBD2|TRBV7-9|TRBJ2-1|once
CASSPASGSIHEQFF
TGTGCCAGCAGCCCCGCTAGCGGGAGTATTCATGAGCAGTTCTTC
>TRBD1|TRBV27|TRBJ2-7|.
CASSLNRGSYEQYF
TGTGCCAGCAGTTTAAACAGGGGATCCTACGAGCAGTACTTC
>.|TRBV19|TRBJ1-2|.
CASSMGASPNGYTF
TGTGCCAGTAGTATGGGCGCATCCCCAAATGGCTACACCTTC
>TRBD1|TRBV2|TRBJ2-2|.
CASRATGVVLGELFF
TGTGCCAGCAGGGCGACAGGGGTTGTCTTAGGGGAGCTGTTTTTT
>TRBD2|TRBV4-1|TRBJ2-7|.
CASSQAPAGESSYEQYF
TGCGCCAGCAGCCAAGCCCCAGCGGGAGAGAGCTCCTACGAGCAGTACTTC
>TRBD1|TRBV2|TRBJ1-5|.
CASSGQGAYSNQPQHF
TGTGCCAGCTCGGGACAGGGCGCTTATAGCAATCAGCCCCAGCATTTT
>.|TRBV5-1|TRBJ1-1|.
CASSLGADMNTEAFF
TGCGCCAGCAGCTTGGGGGCAGATATGAACACTGAAGCTTTCTTT
>TRBD2|TRBV12-5|TRBJ2-3|.
CASAPGLAGGDTQYF
TGTGCTAGTGCTCCGGGGCTAGCGGGGGGTGATACGCAGTATTTT
>.|TRBV7-8|TRBJ2-7|.
CASSLEVGGTSYEQYF
TGTGCCAGCAGCTTAGAAGTGGGCGGGACCTCCTACGAGCAGTACTTC
>TRBD2|TRBV3-1/TRBV3-2|TRBJ2-5|.
CASSQDRTSLMETQYF
TGTGCCAGCAGCCAAGACCGGACTAGTTTGATGGAGACCCAGTACTTC
>.|TRBV27|TRBJ1-3|few
CASSIGSGNTIYF
TGTGCCAGCAGTATCGGGTCTGGAAACACCATATATTTT
>.|TRBV5-1|TRBJ1-1|.
CASSLDRMNTEAFF
TGCGCCAGCAGCTTGGACAGAATGAACACTGAAGCTTTCTTT
>.|TRBV18|TRBJ1-2|.
CASSPSKSPGYGYTF
TGTGCCAGCTCACCGTCGAAGTCCCCGGGATATGGCTACACCTTC
>.|TRBV25-1|TRBJ1-1|once
CASSEFGWQVTEAFF
TGTGCCAGCAGTGAATTTGGCTGGCAGGTCACTGAAGCTTTCTTT
>TRBD1|TRBV5-1|TRBJ2-2|.
CASSLPTGGRAGELFF
TGCGCCAGCAGCCTACCGACAGGGGGGAGAGCCGGGGAGCTGTTTTTT
>TRBD1|TRBV27|TRBJ2-7|.
CASSPLTGGSHEQYF
TGTGCCAGCAGTCCCTTGACAGGGGGAAGTCACGAGCAGTACTTC
>.|TRBV2|TRBJ1-2|.
CASSGQSYGYTF
TGTGCCAGCAGCGGACAGTCCTATGGCTACACCTTC
>TRBD1|TRBV30|TRBJ1-5|once
CAWSVRTGGPLQNQPQHF
TGTGCCTGGAGTGTTCGAACAGGGGGCCCCCTACAAAATCAGCCCCAGCATTTT
>TRBD1|TRBV28|TRBJ1-1|.
CASRDRHNTEAFF
TGTGCCAGTAGGGACAGACATAACACTGAAGCTTTCTTT
>.|TRBV20-1|TRBJ1-6|.
CSASVQGGRSPLHF
TGCAGTGCTAGTGTACAGGGCGGACGTTCACCCCTCCACTTT
>.|TRBV10-1|TRBJ2-5|.
CASSESGGRPETQYF
TGCGCCAGCAGTGAGTCTGGGGGGAGGCCGGAGACCCAGTACTTC
>.|TRBV5-4|TRBJ2-6|.
CASSLVSVSGANVLTF
TGTGCCAGCAGCTTGGTATCTGTGTCTGGGGCCAACGTCCTGACTTTC
>.|TRBV6-5|TRBJ2-1|.
CASSLGGISYNEQFF
TGTGCCAGCAGTCTCGGGGGTATCTCCTACAATGAGCAGTTCTTC
>.|TRBV6-5|TRBJ2-1|.
CASSPGNEQFF
TGTGCCAGCAGTCCCGGGAATGAGCAGTTCTTC
>.|TRBV5-1|TRBJ1-1|.
CASSRSVAENTEAFF
TGCGCCAGCAGCCGGAGCGTGGCGGAGAACACTGAAGCTTTCTTT
>.|TRBV28|TRBJ1-5|.
CASRDSSFLSNQPQHF
TGTGCCAGCAGGGACAGTTCTTTTCTTAGCAATCAGCCCCAGCATTTT
>TRBD1|TRBV28|TRBJ1-1|.
CASFVPGGGGWDMNTEAFF
TGTGCCAGCTTTGTGCCAGGGGGCGGGGGATGGGACATGAACACTGAAGCTTTCTTT
>.|TRBV5-6|TRBJ2-7|.
CASSFRRANGEQYF
TGTGCCAGCAGCTTTCGCAGGGCCAACGGGGAGCAGTACTTC
>.|TRBV7-9|TRBJ1-2|.
CASSLPGRNYGYTF
TGTGCCAGCAGCTTGCCAGGGCGCAACTATGGCTACACCTTC
>.|TRBV30|TRBJ2-3|once
CAWSVRGDTQYF
TGTGCCTGGAGTGTACGGGGAGATACGCAGTATTTT
>.|TRBV19|TRBJ1-1|.
CASSLPRGSGRTEAFF
TGTGCCAGTAGTCTCCCTCGAGGAAGCGGGAGAACTGAAGCTTTCTTT
>TRBD1|TRBV7-9|TRBJ2-7|.
CASSRQGQGRYEQYF
TGTGCCAGCAGCCGCCAGGGACAGGGGAGATACGAGCAGTACTTC
>TRBD1|TRBV19|TRBJ2-2|.
CASSTRQGKGSGELFF
TGTGCCAGTAGTACGCGACAGGGGAAAGGGTCCGGGGAGCTGTTTTTT
>.|TRBV19|TRBJ1-1|.
CASSRYRDTEAFF
TGTGCCAGTTCTCGGTACAGGGACACTGAAGCTTTCTTT
>TRBD1|TRBV28|TRBJ1-5|.
CASSFSLQGETTFSNQPQHF
TGTGCCAGCAGTTTTTCCCTGCAGGGGGAAACAACCTTTAGCAATCAGCCCCAGCATTTT
>.|TRBV5-1|TRBJ1-2|.
CASSLAGGAIYYGYTF
TGCGCCAGCAGCTTGGCCGGGGGGGCCATATACTATGGCTACACCTTC
>.|TRBV5-1|TRBJ1-4|.
CASSFAGDSSEKLFF
TGCGCCAGCAGCTTCGCAGGAGACAGTTCTGAAAAACTGTTTTTT
>.|TRBV12-2|TRBJ1-2|.
CASRLAGQGAEGYTF
TGTGCAAGTCGCTTAGCGGGACAGGGGGCGGAGGGCTACACCTTC
>.|TRBV28|TRBJ2-7|.
CASSLRGTYEQYF
TGTGCCAGCAGTTTGAGGGGGACCTACGAGCAGTACTTC
>.|TRBV6-1|TRBJ1-1|.
CASSEIPSTSLGAFF
TGTGCCAGCAGTGAAATACCGTCGACAAGCCTCGGAGCTTTCTTT